This T cell receptor beta chain was identified in a study of identical twins. Study conclusions and caveats: Not following the same donors, the study drew its conclusions from cross-sectional statistical analysis. When twins shared out-of-frame alpha sequences, those sequences had excess low generation probability. The more abundant beta clonotypes in cord blood had fewer insertions, and memory repertoires did not show this.

One entry per CDR3 protein, called by TCRdb with MiXCR from the 5' RACE reads. The table has 1.5 million or so distinct CDR3 sequences, about 32% seen once. This clonotype was seen only a few times. Its antigen remains unidentified. Healthy Caucasians were all of the donors. Germline V gene lookup returns CDR1 LGHDT and CDR2 YNNKEL (reference sequence). CDR3 length equals 15 residues. V lost 1 base, J lost 9 bases, and 13 bases lay in between. The V gene is TRBV3-1, the J gene TRBJ1-6; D is undetermined. Sequenced input: cord blood. The sequence came from a newborn girl in good health. The CDR3 bases are TGTGCCAGCAGCCAAGGTCAGGAAGGCATTTCACCCCTCCACTTT. This translates into CASSQGQEGISPLHF. Variable domain in full (rest from reference TRBV3-1 and TRBJ1-6): DTAVSQTPKYLVTQMGNDKSIKCEQNLGHDTMYWYKQDSKKFLKIMFSYNNKELIINETVPNRFSPKSPDKAHLNLHINSLELGDSAVYFCASSQGQEGISPLHFGNGTRLTVT.